Listed below are T cell receptor beta chains from one sample, sequenced in a study of blood T cell repertoires in COVID-19. TCRdb keeps only in-frame clones here, not all; method: immunoSEQ multiplex PCR. Among over 120,000 clones, 88% were seen once, and the ten largest hold over 1.5%. The sequencing sample was made of peripheral blood. These receptor sequences come from a man between 70 and 80 years old with acute or convalescent COVID-19. The CDR3 runs from the conserved cysteine through the conserved F or W. The order of the fields is J gene, D gene, V gene, clone size, CDR3 protein, CDR3 DNA. The D gene is left open where the match is weak. Clone size, where shown, is once, few, many, or a class for clones that have expanded.

>TRBJ1-2|.|TRBV6-5|.
CATWGRGLGYTF
TGTGCCACCTGGGGCAGGGGTTTAGGCTACACCTTC
>TRBJ2-5|TRBD2|TRBV7-4|.
CASSRLRPGRKETQYF
TGTGCCAGCAGCCGTTTGAGGCCCGGGAGGAAAGAGACCCAGTACTTC
>TRBJ2-3|.|TRBV6-1|.
CASSEGRDPTDTQYF
TGTGCCAGCAGTGAAGGGCGGGACCCCACAGATACGCAGTATTTT
>TRBJ1-5|TRBD1|TRBV19|.
CASSIYTGDQPQHF
TGTGCCAGTAGTATATACACAGGGGACCAGCCCCAGCATTTT
>TRBJ2-3|TRBD2|TRBV19|.
CASSRLAGSTDTQYF
TGTGCCAGTAGTCGGCTAGCGGGAAGCACAGATACGCAGTATTTT
>TRBJ1-2|.|TRBV6-5|.
CASRLALEGYGYTF
TGTGCCAGCAGATTGGCCCTGGAGGGCTATGGCTACACCTTC
>TRBJ2-5|.|TRBV29-1|.
CSVRSPGGQETQYF
TGCAGCGTTCGGTCCCCCGGGGGCCAAGAGACCCAGTACTTC
>TRBJ2-3|TRBD2|TRBV5-1|.
CASTQRGGLSTDTQYF
TGCGCCAGCACCCAGCGGGGGGGCCTAAGCACAGATACGCAGTATTTT
>TRBJ1-2|.|TRBV11-2|.
CASSITGSNGYGYTF
TGTGCCAGCAGCATAACAGGGTCTAACGGGTATGGCTACACCTTC
>TRBJ2-3|TRBD2|TRBV7-2|.
CASSSGTSGTDKYF
TGTGCCAGCAGCTCCGGGACTAGCGGGACGGATAAGTATTTT
>TRBJ2-6|TRBD1|TRBV23-1|.
CASSQGKLTGTGALLLGANVLTF
TGCGCCAGCAGTCAAGGAAAATTGACCGGGACAGGGGCCCTTCTCCTCGGGGCCAACGTCCTGACTTTC
>TRBJ2-5|TRBD1|TRBV11-3|.
CASSLTGTGEETQYF
TGTGCCAGCAGCCTCACCGGGACAGGGGAAGAGACCCAGTACTTC
>TRBJ1-2|.|TRBV28|.
CASSPPPTGAYGYTF
TGTGCCAGCAGTCCCCCCCCGACAGGTGCTTATGGCTACACCTTC
>TRBJ2-4|.|TRBV4-1|.
CASSQDRPGGLLAKNIQYF
TGCGCCAGCAGCCAAGATCGTCCCGGCGGCCTCTTAGCCAAAAACATTCAGTACTTC
>TRBJ2-7|.|TRBV24-1|.
CATRRRGQYF
TGTGCCACCAGAAGACGAGGGCAGTACTTC
>TRBJ2-2|.|TRBV7-3|once
CASSRGIWVKVKWELFF
TGTGCCAGCAGCCGGGGGATATGGGTTAAGGTAAAGTGGGAGCTGTTTTTT
>TRBJ1-1|TRBD1|TRBV29-1|.
CSALDRGPSLNTEAFF
TGCAGCGCCCTAGACAGGGGGCCTTCGTTGAACACTGAAGCTTTCTTT
>TRBJ1-5|.|TRBV27|few
CASRGGWNQPQHF
TGTGCCAGCAGGGGGGGGTGGAATCAGCCCCAGCATTTT
>TRBJ2-7|TRBD1|TRBV7-6|.
CASSWTGIEQYF
TGTGCCAGCAGCTGGACAGGTATCGAACAGTACTTC
>TRBJ2-7|TRBD1|TRBV4-1|.
CASSLGRQGAYEQYF
TGCGCCAGCAGCCTCGGAAGGCAGGGGGCCTACGAGCAGTACTTC
>TRBJ2-3|TRBD2|TRBV5-4|once
CASSGAGSTDTQYF
TGTGCCAGCAGCGGAGCGGGGTCCACAGATACGCAGTATTTT
>TRBJ1-6|.|TRBV4-2|.
CASSQVDSDNSPLHF
TGTGCCAGCAGCCAAGTTGACTCAGATAATTCACCCCTCCACTTT
>TRBJ1-1|.|TRBV28|.
CASSRTGNGPRAEAFF
TGTGCCAGCAGTAGGACGGGAAACGGCCCACGCGCTGAAGCTTTCTTT
>TRBJ1-1|.|TRBV18|few
CASSPLTPNTEAFF
TGTGCCAGCTCACCCCTGACTCCCAACACTGAAGCTTTCTTT
>TRBJ2-1|.|TRBV30|.
CAWSVLRIPFF
TGTGCCTGGAGTGTACTTCGCATACCGTTCTTC
>TRBJ1-2|.|TRBV6-1|few
CASSDTTVEVYGYTF
TGTGCCAGCAGTGACACGACAGTTGAGGTCTATGGCTACACCTTC
>TRBJ2-7|.|TRBV6-5|.
CASSRQSSYERYF
TGTGCCAGCAGTAGACAGAGCTCCTACGAGCGGTACTTC
>TRBJ1-1|.|TRBV19|.
CASSIGAANTEAFF
TGTGCCAGTAGTATAGGGGCAGCCAACACTGAAGCTTTCTTT
>TRBJ1-2|TRBD1|TRBV5-1|few
CASSLEGTGGYGYTF
TGCGCCAGCAGCTTGGAGGGGACAGGGGGCTATGGCTACACCTTC
>TRBJ2-3|TRBD1|TRBV3-1/TRBV3-2|.
CASSQEGTGGTDTQYF
TGTGCCAGCAGCCAAGAAGGTACAGGGGGCACAGATACGCAGTATTTT
>TRBJ2-5|TRBD1|TRBV6-5|.
CASSSTGKGETQYF
TGTGCCAGCAGTTCGACAGGGAAGGGAGAGACCCAGTACTTC